Following are 2 T cell receptor beta chains from one sample sequenced in a study of shared clonotypes between healthy human individuals. The assay was immunoSEQ multiplex PCR, and TCRdb's table has in-frame clones only and misses some. The table includes about 380,000 clones, 95% to 97% detected once. Sequenced material: memory CD8+ T cells sorted from blood. Subset specified: CD45RO+ cells pooled with CCR7-negative TemRA cells. Receptor source: a man aged 25 to 45 in good health.

The V and J genes are TRBV28 and TRBJ1-2, with a weak D call TRBD1 (5 bases). The CDR3 contains 12 residues. V gave up 11 bases and J gave up 5 bases, with 15 bases separating them. The germline gives CDR1 MDHEN, CDR2 SYDVKM. CDR3 sequence: CALKQAGYGYTF. CDR3 DNA sequence: TGTGCCCTCAAACAAGCAGGGTATGGCTACACCTTC.

This clone is a singleton in its sample. The chain carries TRBV18 and TRBJ2-1, with 9 bases fitting TRBD1. Germline CDR1 is KGHSH and CDR2 is LQKENI. The CDR3 sequence is 17 residues long. J gave up 5 bases and V 3 bases, and 11 bases lay outside the gene matches. The CDR3 reads CASSPRGFGTGNNEQFF. CDR3 DNA: TGTGCCAGCTCACCCCGGGGTTTTGGGACAGGGAACAATGAGCAGTTCTTC.